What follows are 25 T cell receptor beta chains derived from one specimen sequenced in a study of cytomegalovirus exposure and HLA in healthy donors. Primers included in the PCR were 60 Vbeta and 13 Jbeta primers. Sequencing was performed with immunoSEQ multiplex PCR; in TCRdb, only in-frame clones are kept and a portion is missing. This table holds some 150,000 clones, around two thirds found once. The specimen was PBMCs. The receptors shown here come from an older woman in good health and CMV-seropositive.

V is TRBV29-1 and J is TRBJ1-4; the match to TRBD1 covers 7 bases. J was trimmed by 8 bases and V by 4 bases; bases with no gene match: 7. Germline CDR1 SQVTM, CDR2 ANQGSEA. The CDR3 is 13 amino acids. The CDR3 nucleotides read TGCAGCGTTGCGACAGGGTCAAGGGAAAAACTGTTTTTT. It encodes CSVATGSREKLFF.

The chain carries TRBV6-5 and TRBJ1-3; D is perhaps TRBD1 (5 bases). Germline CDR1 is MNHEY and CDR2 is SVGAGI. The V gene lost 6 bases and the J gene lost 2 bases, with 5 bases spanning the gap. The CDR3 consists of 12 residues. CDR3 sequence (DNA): TGTGCCAGCAGGACAGCTGGAAACACCATATATTTT. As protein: CASRTAGNTIYF.

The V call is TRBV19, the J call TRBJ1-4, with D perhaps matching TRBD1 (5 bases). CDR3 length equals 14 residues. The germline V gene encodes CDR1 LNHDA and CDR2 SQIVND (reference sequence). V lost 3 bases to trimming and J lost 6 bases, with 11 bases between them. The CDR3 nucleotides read TGTGCCAGTAGTATCGGCGGGGCGTATGAAAAACTGTTTTTT. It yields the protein CASSIGGAYEKLFF.

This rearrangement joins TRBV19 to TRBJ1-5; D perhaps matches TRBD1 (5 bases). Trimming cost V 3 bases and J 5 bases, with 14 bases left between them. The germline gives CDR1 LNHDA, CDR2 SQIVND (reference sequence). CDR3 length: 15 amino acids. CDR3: CASSILDSPYQPQHF. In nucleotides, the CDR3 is TGTGCCAGTAGTATTTTAGACAGCCCTTATCAGCCCCAGCATTTT.

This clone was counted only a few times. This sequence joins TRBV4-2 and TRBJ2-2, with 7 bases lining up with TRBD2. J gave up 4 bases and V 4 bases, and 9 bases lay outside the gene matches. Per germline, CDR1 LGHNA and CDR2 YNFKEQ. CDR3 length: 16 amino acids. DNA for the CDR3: TGTGCCAGCAGCCCTAAGGGAGGGGCGGGCACCGGGGAGCTGTTTTTT. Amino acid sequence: CASSPKGGAGTGELFF.

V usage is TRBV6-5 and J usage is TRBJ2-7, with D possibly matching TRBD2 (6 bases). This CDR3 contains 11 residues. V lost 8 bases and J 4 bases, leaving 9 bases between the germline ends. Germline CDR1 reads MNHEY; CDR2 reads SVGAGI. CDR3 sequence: CASRDSYEQYF. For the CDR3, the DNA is TGTGCCAGCCGGGACTCTTACGAGCAGTACTTC.

The CDR3 spells CASSQAQMNTEAFF. CDR3 sequence (DNA): TGTGCCAGCAGCCAAGCACAGATGAACACTGAAGCTTTCTTT. The rearrangement uses TRBV14 and TRBJ1-1; D remains unclear. The CDR3 is 14 residues long. The V end was cut by 1 base, the J end by 0 bases, with 6 bases between. Per germline, CDR1 SGHDN and CDR2 FVKESK.

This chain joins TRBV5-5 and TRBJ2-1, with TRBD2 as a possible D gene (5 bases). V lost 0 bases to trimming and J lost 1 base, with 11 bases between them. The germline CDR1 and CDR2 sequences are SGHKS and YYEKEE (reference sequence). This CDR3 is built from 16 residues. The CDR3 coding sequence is TGTGCCAGCAGCTTGGCCTCGGGGAGATCCTACAATGAGCAGTTCTTC. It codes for CASSLASGRSYNEQFF.

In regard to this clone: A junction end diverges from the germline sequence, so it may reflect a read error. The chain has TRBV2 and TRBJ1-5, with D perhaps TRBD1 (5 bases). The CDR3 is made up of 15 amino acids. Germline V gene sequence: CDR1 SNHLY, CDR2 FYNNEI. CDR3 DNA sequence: TGTGCCAGCAGTGAAGGATCAGGGCCCAATGAGCCCCAGCATTTT. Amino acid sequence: CASSEGSGPNEPQHF.

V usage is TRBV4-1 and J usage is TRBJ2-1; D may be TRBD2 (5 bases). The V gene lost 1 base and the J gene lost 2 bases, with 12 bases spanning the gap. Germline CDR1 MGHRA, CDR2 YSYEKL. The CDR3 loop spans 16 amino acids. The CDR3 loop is CASSQGRAITYNEQFF. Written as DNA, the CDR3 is TGCGCCAGCAGCCAAGGGCGGGCGATTACCTACAATGAGCAGTTCTTC.

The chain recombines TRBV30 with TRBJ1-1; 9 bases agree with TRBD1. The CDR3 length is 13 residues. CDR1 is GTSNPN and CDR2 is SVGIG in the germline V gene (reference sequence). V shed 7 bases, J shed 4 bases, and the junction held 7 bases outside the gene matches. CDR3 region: CAYTTGGPTEAFF. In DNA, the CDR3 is TGTGCCTACACTACAGGGGGCCCCACTGAAGCTTTCTTT.

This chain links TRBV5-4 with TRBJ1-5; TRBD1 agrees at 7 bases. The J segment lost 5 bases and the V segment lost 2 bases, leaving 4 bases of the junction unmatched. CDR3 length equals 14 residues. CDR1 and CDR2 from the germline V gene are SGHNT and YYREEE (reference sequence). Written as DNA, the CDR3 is TGTGCCAGCAGCTTAGAGGGGGCGGATCAGCCCCAGCATTTT. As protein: CASSLEGADQPQHF.

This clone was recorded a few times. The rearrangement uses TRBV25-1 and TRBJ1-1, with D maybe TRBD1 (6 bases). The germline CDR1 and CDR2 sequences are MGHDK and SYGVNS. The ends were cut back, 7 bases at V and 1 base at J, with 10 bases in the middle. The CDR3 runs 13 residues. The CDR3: CASIPGANTEAFF. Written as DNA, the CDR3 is TGTGCCAGCATCCCAGGGGCGAACACTGAAGCTTTCTTT.

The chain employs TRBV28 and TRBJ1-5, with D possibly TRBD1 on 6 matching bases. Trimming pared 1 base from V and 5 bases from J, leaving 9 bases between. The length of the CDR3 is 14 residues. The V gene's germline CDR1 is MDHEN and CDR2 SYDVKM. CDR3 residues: CASSLYREDQPQHF. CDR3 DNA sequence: TGTGCCAGCAGTTTATACAGGGAAGATCAGCCCCAGCATTTT.

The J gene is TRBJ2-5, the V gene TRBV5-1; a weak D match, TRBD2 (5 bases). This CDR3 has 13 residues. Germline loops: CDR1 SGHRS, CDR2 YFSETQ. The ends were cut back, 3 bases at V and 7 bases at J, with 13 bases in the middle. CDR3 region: CASSSDLTGTQYF. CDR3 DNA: TGCGCCAGCAGCTCGGACTTGACGGGGACCCAGTACTTC. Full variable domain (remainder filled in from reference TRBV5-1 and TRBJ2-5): KAGVTQTPRYLIKTRGQQVTLSCSPISGHRSVSWYQQTPGQGLQFLFEYFSETQRNKGNFPGRFSGRQFSNSRSEMNVSTLELGDSALYLCASSSDLTGTQYFGPGTRLLVL.

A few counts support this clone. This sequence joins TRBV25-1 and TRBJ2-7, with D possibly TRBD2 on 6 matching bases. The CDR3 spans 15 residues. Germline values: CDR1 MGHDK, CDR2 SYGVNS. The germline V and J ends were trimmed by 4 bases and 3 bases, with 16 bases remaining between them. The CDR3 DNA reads TGTGCCAGCAGTGCGGGGGTGACAAGAAACTACGAGCAGTACTTC. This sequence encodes CASSAGVTRNYEQYF.

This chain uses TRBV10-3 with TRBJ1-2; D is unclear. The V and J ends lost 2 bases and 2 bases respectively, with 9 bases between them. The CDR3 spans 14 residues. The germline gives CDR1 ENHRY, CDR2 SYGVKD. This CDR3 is CAISEASQNYGYTF. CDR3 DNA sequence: TGTGCCATCAGTGAGGCCAGTCAGAACTATGGCTACACCTTC.

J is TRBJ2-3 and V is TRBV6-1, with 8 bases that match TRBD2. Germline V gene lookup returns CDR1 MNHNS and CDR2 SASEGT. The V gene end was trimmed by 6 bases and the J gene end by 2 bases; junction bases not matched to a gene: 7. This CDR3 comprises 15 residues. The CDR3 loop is CASRVTSDPTDTQYF. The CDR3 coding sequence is TGTGCCAGCAGAGTGACTAGCGACCCCACAGATACGCAGTATTTT.

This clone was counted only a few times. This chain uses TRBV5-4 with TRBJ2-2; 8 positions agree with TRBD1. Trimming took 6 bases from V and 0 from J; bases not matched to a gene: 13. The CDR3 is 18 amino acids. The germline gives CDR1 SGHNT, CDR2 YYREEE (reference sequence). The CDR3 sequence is CASTVGDRTSANTGELFF. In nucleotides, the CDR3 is TGTGCCAGCACCGTGGGGGACAGGACGAGCGCGAACACCGGGGAGCTGTTTTTT.

The CDR3 protein is CASSLTKETQYF. In DNA, the CDR3 is TGTGCCAGCAGTTTAACAAAAGAGACCCAGTACTTC. The rearrangement joins TRBV27 to TRBJ2-5; D not resolved. Germline CDR1 reads MNHEY; CDR2 reads SMNVEV (reference sequence). Trimming removed 2 bases at V and 3 bases at J, with 4 bases between. The CDR3 sequence is 12 residues long.

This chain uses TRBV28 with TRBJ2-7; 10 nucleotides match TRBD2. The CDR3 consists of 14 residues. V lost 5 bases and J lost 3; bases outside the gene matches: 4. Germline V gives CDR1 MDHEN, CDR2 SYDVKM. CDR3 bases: TGTGCCAGCAGTGCCGGGACTAGCGTCTACGAGCAGTACTTC. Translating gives CASSAGTSVYEQYF.

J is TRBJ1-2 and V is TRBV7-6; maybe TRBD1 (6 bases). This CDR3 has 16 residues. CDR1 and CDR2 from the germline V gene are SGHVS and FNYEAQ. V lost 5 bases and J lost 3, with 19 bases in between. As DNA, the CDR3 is TGTGCCAGCAGCACCCGATTACAGGGTGAGGACTATGGCTACACCTTC. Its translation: CASSTRLQGEDYGYTF.

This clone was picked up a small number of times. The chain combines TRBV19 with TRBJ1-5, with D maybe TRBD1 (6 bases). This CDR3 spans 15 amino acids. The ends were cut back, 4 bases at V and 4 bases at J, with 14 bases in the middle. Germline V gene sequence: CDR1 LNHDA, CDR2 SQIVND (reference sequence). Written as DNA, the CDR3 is TGTGCCAGTAGTACGGGGGGCGCAGGTAATCAGCCCCAGCATTTT. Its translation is CASSTGGAGNQPQHF.

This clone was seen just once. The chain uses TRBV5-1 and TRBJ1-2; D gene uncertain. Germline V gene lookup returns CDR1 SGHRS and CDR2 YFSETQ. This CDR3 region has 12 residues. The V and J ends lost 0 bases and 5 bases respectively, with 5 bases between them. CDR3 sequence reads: CASSLDQYGYTF. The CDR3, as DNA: TGCGCCAGCAGCTTGGATCAGTATGGCTACACCTTC.

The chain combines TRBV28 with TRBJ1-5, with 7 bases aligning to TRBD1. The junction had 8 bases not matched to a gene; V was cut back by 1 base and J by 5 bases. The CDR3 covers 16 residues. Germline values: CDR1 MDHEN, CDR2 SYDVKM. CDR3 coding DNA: TGTGCCAGCAGTTTATTAGGTGGGACAGATGATCAGCCCCAGCATTTT. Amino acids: CASSLLGGTDDQPQHF.